This T cell receptor (beta chain) appears in the sequencing data of a study of vaccination and CD4 T cells after COVID-19. Turning to the study itself: At day 14 and again at days 161 to 241 post-vaccination, three convalescent patients were sampled. Study-level points and caveats: Convalescent patients showed a median around 90% of reactive clones that were seen only post-vaccination.

This clonotype has a handful of counts. Its antigen is as yet unknown. With the Oncomine TCR Beta short-read assay, DNA from cultured CD4+ T cells was sequenced. TCRdb passed the PCR reads through MiXCR, listing each CDR3 protein once. Among about 30,000 distinct CDR3 sequences listed, roughly 34% were seen once. Time point described: late sampling 161 to 241 days after vaccination in a few convalescent patients. Treatment indicated: approximately 10-day PBMC culture with coronavirus spike peptide pools or control peptides (ViraFEST assay). From germline, CDR1 is SGHTA and CDR2 FQGNSA. V shed 2 bases and J shed 8 bases, with 16 bases lying between them. The CDR3 length is 15 residues.

The chain carries TRBV7-2 and TRBJ1-5; weak D call: TRBD1 (6 bases). The sequences come from CD4+ T cells from blood, cultured in vitro, collected about 7 months after SARS-CoV-2 vaccination. This sequence was found in a human donor who had recovered from COVID-19. This CDR3 is CASSLLGQGQKPQHF. The CDR3 DNA reads as TGTGCCAGCAGCTTATTAGGGCAGGGGCAAAAGCCCCAGCATTTT.